The T cell receptor beta chain described here comes from a study of human T cells and chemical hapten exposure (dated by TCRdb to the early 2020s). With respect to the entire study: For sensitization, 2% DPC in acetone was applied to a roughly 2 cm by roughly 2 cm area of upper inner arm skin. Libraries were combined into a pool for sequencing, and differences in TCR yield between samples came mainly from small differences in library volumes within the pool. Patch testing was done on the upper back using Finn chambers containing 0.01% DPC, and results were scored after 6 days according to International Contact Dermatitis Research Group standards. Patients additionally received weekly therapeutic DPC doses to the scalp throughout the approximately 25-week study period. Peripheral blood TCR repertoire changes were tracked in vivo in alopecia patients during primary and secondary sensitization to the hapten diphenylcyclopropenone (DPC). Some 29 alopecia patients provided blood for TCR sequencing at one to four time points (pre-sensitization, 2, 6 and 24 weeks). Patient blood was sampled pre-sensitization (week 0) and at 2, 6 and about 24 weeks after DPC sensitization. The mostly female patient cohort included alopecia areata with under or over 50% scalp involvement, alopecia totalis and alopecia universalis. Study-wide findings and limitations: Significantly more large CDR3 similarity clusters were formed by expanded TCRs than by pre-sensitization or healthy control sets, consistent with antigen-driven responses. Repeated subsampling changed both the strength of the expansion versus patch-test correlation and the threshold at which the correlation became significant. DPC sensitization did not change the number of TCRs with a frequency above 1 in 1000, and there was no evidence of changes in global repertoire structure. Patch test score was positively correlated with the number of PT1 expanded TCRs, with significance at thresholds 8, 16 and 32 but not at 4. Because all patients had alopecia, a presumed autoimmune disease, the immune response of the patients might differ from that of healthy individuals.

Taken with the paper, the label for time point translates to: patch test 2, 6 weeks after DPC sensitization. The sample's treatment or condition label, decoded: therapeutic diphenylcyclopropenone sensitization with weekly scalp DPC. Blood at each patch-test visit was drawn before the patch test was applied. Patients were eligible if aged 18 to 70, diagnosed with alopecia and judged suitable for DPC therapy, and pregnant patients were excluded. Unfractionated whole blood was collected in Tempus Blood RNA tubes, and total RNA was extracted from that blood. Library creation used RACE. The data were produced on a NextSeq 500. During library preparation, unique molecular identifiers were attached to individual cDNA molecules so that TCRs could be counted quantitatively and reproducibly. Both TCR alpha and TCR beta chains were sequenced from each blood RNA sample. Under the source paper's analysis protocol: A median of approximately 100,000 TCRs per sample was observed, with a range of about 23,224 to 690,600. V, J and CDR3 annotation of the TCR reads was performed with the Decombinator software suite. Every sample was subsampled to the same number of TCRs (28,000) for the PS versus PT1 abundance plots. TCRs were defined as expanded if absent before sensitization and observed at least eight times at the 2-week time point. The public sequencing data were trimmed at Q25 with fastp and processed into clonotypes with MiXCR by TCRdb, which kept only in-frame beta chains. Rows merge per CDR3 protein into single entries with the most common DNA and genes. TCRdb, not the original authors, processed these V and J calls. Counted in this sample were roughly 380,000 distinct CDR3 sequences; 6% to 7% of them appeared once. Around 5.6% of the sample comes from the top ten.

This clonotype was observed at least ten times. Its target antigen remains unknown. No base quality values were provided; no much bigger clone lies one nucleotide off. The source material was whole blood, sampled in connection with sensitization to the hapten diphenylcyclopropenone (DPC). This sequence was found in a woman under 30 with alopecia areata. Some clones in this sample may be carry-over from other donors' samples.

The CDR3 reads as follows: CASSYSRVLGQPQHF. The DNA sequence is TGTGCCAGCAGTTACTCTAGAGTCCTGGGGCAGCCCCAGCATTTT. This receptor chain uses TRBV6-5 and TRBJ1-5; the D gene assignment is ambiguous. Based on the germline V gene, the CDR1 and CDR2 sequences are MNHEY and SVGAGI. From the cysteine up to the phenylalanine, the CDR3 has a length of 15 residues. Kept here is only the CDR3 DNA, which spans 45 bases and is read in frame from base 1. The junction carries 13 bases between V and J, which are trimmed by 0 bases and 7 bases respectively.